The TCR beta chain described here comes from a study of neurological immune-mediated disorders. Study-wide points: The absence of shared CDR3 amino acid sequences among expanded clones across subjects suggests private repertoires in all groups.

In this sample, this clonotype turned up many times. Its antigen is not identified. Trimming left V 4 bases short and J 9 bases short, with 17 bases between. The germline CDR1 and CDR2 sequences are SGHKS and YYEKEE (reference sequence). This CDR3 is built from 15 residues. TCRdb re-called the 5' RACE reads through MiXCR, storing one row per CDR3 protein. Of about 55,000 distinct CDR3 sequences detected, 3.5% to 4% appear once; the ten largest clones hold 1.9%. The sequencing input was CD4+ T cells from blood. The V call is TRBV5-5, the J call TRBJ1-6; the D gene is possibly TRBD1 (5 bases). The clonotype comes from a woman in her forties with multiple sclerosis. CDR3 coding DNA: TGTGCCAGCAGCCCCAGGGCCAGCGTCGGTTCACCCCTCCACTTT. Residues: CASSPRASVGSPLHF.